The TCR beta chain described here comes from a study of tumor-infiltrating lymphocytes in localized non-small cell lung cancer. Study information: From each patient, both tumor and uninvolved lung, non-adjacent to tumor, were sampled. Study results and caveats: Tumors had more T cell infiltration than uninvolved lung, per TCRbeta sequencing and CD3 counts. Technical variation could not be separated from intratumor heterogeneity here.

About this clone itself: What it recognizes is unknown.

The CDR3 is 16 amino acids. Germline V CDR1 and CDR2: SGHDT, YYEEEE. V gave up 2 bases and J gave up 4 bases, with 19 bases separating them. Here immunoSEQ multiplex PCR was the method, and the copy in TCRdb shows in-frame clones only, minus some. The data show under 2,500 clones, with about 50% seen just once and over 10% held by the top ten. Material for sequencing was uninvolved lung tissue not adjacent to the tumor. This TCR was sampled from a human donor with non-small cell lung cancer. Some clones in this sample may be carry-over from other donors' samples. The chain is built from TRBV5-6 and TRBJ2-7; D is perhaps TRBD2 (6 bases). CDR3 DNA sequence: TGTGCCAGCAGCTTCCGGAGGGGAGGCGTCGGATACGAGCAGTACTTC. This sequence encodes CASSFRRGGVGYEQYF.